This T cell receptor beta chain was captured in a study of pediatric ulcerative colitis. Sequencing was performed with immunoSEQ multiplex PCR; in TCRdb, only in-frame clones are kept and a portion is missing. The top ten clones hold 7.8% of a sample with tens of thousands of clones, 65% to 80% of them seen once. Rectal tissue came from one to two pinch biopsies taken at colonoscopy. This CDR3 contains 13 residues. CDR1 and CDR2 from the germline V gene are SGHRS and YFSETQ. Between the trimmed V and J ends, which lost 5 bases and 10 bases, there was a span of 18 bases. The sequence came from a boy younger than 18 with severe ulcerative colitis. Sequencing was carried out using gut tissue. J is TRBJ1-2 and V is TRBV5-1; D is ambiguous. This CDR3 reads CASRQPGYMDYTF. The DNA of the CDR3 is TGCGCCAGCAGACAACCGGGTTACATGGACTACACCTTC.